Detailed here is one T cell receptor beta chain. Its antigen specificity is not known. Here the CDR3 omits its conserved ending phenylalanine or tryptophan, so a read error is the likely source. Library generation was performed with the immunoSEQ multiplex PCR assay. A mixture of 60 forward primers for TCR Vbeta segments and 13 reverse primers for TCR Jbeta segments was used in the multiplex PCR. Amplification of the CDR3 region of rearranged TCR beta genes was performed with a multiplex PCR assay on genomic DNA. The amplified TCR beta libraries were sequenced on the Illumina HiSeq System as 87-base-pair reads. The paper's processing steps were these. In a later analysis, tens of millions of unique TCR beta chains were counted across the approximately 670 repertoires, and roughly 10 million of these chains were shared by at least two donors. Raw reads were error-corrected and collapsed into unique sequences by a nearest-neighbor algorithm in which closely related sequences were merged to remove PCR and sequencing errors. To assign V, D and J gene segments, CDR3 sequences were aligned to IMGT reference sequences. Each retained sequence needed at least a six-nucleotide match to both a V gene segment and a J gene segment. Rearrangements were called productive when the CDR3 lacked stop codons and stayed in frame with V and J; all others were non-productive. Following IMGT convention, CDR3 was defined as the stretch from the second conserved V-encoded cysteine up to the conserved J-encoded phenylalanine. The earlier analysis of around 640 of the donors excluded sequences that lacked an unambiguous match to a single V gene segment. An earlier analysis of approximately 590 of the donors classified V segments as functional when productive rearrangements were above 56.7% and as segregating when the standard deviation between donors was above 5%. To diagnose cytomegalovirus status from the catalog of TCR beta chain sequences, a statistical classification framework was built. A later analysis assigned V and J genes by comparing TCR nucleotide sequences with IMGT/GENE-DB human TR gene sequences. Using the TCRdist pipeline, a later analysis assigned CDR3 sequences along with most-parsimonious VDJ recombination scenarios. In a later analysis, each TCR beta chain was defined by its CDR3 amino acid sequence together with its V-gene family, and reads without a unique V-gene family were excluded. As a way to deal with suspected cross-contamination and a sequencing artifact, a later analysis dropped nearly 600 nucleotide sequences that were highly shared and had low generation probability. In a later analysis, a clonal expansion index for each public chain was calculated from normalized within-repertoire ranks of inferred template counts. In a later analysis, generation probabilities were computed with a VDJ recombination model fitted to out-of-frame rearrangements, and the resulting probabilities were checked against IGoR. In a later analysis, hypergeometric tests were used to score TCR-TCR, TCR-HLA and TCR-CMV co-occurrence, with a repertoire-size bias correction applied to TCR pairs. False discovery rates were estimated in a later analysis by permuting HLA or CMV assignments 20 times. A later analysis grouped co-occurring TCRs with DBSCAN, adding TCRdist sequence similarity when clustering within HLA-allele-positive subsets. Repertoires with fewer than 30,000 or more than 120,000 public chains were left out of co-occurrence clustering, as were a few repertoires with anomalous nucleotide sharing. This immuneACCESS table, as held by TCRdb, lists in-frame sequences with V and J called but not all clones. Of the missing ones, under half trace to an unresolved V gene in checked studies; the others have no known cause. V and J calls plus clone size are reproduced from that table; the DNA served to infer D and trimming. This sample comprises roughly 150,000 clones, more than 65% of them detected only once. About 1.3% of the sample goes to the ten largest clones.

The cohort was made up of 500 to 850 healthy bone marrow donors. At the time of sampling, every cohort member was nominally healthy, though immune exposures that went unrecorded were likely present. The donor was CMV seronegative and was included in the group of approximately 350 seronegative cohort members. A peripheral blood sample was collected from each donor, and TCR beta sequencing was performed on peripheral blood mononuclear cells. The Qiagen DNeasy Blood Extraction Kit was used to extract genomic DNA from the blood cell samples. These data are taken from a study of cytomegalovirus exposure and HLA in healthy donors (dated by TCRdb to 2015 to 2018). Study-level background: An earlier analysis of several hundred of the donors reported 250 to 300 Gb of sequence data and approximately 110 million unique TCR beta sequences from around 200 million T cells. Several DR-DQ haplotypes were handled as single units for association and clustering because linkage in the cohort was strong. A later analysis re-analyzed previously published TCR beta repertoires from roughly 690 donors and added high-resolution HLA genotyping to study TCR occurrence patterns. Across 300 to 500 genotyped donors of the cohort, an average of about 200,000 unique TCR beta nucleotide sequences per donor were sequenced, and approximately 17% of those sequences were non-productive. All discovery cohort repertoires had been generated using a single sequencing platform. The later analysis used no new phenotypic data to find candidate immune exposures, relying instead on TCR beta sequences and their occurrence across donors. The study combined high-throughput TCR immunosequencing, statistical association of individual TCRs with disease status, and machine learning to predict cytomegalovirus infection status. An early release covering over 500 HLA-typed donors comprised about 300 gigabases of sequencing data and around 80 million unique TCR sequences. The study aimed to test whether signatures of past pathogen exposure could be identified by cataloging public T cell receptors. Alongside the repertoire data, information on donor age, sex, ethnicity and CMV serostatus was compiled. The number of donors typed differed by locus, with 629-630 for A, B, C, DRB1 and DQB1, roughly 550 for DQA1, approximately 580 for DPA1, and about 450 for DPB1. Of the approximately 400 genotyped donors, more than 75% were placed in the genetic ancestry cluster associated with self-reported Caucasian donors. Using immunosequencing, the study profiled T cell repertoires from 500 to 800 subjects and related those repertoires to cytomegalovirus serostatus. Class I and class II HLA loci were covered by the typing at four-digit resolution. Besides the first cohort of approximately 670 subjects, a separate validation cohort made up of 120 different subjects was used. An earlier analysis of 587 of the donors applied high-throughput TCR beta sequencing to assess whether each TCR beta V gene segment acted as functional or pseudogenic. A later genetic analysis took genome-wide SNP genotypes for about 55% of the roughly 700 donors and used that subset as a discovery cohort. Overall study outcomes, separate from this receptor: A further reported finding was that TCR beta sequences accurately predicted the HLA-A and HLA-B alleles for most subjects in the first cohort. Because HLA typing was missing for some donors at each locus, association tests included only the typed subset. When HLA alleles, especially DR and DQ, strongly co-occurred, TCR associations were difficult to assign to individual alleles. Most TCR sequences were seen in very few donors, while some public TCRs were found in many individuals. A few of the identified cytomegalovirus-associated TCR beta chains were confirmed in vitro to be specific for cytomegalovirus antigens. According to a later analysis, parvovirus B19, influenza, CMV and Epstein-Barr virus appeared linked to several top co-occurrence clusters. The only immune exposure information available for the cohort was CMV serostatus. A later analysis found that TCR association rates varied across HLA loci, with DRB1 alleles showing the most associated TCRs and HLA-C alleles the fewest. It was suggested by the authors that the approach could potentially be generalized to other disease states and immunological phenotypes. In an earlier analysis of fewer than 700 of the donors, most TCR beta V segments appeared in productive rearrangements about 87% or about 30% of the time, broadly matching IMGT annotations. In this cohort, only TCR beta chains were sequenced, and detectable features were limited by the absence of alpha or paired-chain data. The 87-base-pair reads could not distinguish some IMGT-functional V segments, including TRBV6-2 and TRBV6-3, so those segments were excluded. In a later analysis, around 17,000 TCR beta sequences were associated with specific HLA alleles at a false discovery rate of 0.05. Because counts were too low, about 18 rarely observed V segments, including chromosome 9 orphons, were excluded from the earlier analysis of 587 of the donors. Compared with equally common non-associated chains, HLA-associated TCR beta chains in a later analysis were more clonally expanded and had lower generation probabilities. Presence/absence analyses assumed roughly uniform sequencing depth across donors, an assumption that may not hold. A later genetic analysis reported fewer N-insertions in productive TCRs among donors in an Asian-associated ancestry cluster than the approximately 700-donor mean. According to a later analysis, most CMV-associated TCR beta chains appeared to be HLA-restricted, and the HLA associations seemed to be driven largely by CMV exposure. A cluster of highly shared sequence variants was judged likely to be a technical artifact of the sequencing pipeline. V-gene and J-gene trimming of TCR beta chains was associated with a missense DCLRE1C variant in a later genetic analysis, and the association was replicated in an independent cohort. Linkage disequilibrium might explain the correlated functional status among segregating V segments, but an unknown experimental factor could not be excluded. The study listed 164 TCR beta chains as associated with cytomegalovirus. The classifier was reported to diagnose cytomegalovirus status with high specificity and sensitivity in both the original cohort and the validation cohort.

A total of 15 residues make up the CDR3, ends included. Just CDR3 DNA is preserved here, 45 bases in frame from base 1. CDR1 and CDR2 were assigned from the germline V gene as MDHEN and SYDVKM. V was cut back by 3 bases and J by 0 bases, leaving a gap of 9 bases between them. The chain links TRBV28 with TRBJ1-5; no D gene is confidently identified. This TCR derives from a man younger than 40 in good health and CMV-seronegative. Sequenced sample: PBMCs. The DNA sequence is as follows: TGTGCCAGCAGTTTGAGTCCATTTAGCAATCAGCCCCAGCATTGT. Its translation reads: CASSLSPFSNQPQHC.